What follows is one T cell receptor (beta chain) and its context. Germline CDR1 reads ENHRY; CDR2 reads SYGVKD. V was shortened by 0 bases and J by 0 bases, with 12 bases between the two germline ends. The CDR3 extends over 18 amino acids. This record belongs to a study of control samples from healthy donors and cancer patients. Assay: immunoSEQ multiplex PCR; the TCRdb copy retains only in-frame clones and omits some. The data show 30,000 or so clones, approximately 94% seen once. The TCR originated in a man aged 55-75 years in good health. J is TRBJ2-6 and V is TRBV10-3; D call uncertain. The sequencing sample was made of blood. This CDR3 is CAISESLDFYSGANVLTF. The CDR3 bases are TGTGCCATCAGTGAGTCCCTAGATTTTTACTCTGGGGCCAACGTCCTGACTTTC.